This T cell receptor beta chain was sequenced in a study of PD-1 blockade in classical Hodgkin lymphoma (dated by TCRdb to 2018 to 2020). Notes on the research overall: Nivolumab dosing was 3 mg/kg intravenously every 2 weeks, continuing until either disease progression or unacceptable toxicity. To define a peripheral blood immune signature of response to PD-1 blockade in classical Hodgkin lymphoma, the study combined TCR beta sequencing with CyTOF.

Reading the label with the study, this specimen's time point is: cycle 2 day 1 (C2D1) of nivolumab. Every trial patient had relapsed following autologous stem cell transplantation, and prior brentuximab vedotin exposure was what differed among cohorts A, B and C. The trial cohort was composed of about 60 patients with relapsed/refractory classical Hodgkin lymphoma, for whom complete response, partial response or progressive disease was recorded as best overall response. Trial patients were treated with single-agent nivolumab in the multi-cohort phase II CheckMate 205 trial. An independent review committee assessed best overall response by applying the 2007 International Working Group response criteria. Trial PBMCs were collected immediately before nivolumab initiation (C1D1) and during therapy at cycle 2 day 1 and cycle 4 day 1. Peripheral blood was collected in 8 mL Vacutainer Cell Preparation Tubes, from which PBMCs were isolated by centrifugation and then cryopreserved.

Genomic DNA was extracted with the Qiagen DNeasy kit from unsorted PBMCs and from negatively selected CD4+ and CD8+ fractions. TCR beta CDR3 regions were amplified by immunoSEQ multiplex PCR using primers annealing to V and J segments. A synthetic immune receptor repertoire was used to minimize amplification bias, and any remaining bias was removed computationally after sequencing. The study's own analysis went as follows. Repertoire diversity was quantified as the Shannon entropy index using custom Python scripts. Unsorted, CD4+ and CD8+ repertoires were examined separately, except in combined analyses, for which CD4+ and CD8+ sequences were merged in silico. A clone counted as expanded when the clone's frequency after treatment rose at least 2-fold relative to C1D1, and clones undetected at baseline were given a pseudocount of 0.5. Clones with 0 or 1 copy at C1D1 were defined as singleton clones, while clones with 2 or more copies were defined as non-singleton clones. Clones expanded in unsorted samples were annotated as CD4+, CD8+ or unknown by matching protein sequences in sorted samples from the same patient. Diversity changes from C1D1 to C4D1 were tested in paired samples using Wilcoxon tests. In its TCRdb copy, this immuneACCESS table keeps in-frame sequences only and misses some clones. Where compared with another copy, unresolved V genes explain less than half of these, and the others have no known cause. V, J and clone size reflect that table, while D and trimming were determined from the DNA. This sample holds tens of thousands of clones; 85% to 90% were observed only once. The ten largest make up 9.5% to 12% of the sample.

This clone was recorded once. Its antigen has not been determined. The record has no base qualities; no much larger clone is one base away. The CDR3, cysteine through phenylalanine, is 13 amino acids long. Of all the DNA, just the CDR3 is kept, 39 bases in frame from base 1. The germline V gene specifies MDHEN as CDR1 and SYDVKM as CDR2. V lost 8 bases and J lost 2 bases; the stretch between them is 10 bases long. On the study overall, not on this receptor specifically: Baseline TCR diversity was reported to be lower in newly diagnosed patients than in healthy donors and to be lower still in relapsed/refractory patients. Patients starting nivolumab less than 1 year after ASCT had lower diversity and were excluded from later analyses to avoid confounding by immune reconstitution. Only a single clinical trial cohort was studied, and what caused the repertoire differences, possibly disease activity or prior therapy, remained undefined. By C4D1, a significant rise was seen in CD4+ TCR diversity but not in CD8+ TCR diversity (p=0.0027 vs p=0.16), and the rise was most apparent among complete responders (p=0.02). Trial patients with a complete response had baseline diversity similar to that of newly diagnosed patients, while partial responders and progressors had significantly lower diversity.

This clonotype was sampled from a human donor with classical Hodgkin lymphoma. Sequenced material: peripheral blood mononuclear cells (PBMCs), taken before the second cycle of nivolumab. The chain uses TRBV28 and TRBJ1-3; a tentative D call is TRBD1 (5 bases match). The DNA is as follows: TGTGCCAGCTCTACAGGAACTGGAAACACCATATATTTT. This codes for CASSTGTGNTIYF.